These 29 T cell receptor beta chains originate from one sample sequenced in a study of cytomegalovirus exposure and HLA in healthy donors. PCR involved 60 Vbeta and 13 Jbeta primers. This table comes from immunoSEQ multiplex PCR, and its TCRdb copy is limited to in-frame clones, with some not included. The table shows 95,000 to 150,000 clones, with around 81% occurring only once. Sequenced input: PBMCs. These receptors originate from a woman aged 35 to 49 in good health and CMV-seronegative.

This chain uses TRBV6-5 with TRBJ1-5, with 10 bases identical to TRBD1. In germline, CDR1 is MNHEY, CDR2 SVGAGI. The CDR3 length is 15 residues. J lost 4 bases, V lost 5 bases, and 5 bases had no gene match. CDR3 bases: TGTGCCAGCAGTCCGGGACAGGGGTTTAATCAGCCCCAGCATTTT. This translates into CASSPGQGFNQPQHF.

This clone was recorded once. This sequence joins TRBV5-8 and TRBJ1-4; unclear D gene. Looked up from germline, CDR1 is SGHTS and CDR2 is YDEGEE. This CDR3 has 15 amino acids. The V end lost 4 bases, the J end lost 3 bases, and 13 bases lay between the germline ends. CDR3 bases: TGTGCCAGCAGCCCCGGGGAGACTTCTAATGAAAAACTGTTTTTT. Translation: CASSPGETSNEKLFF.

This chain uses TRBV7-2 with TRBJ1-2; a possible D gene is TRBD1 (6 bases). Per the germline V gene, CDR1 is SGHTA and CDR2 is FQGNSA. This CDR3 is built from 16 residues. V lost 5 bases and J lost 3, with 19 bases in between. This CDR3 reads CASSLSKDRIYYGYTF. The CDR3 coding sequence is TGTGCCAGCAGCCTATCCAAAGACAGGATTTACTATGGCTACACCTTC.

This clone was picked up a small number of times. The chain uses TRBV18 and TRBJ1-1; D is undetermined. Trimming stripped 3 bases from V and 6 bases from J, with 11 bases between. Germline V gene lookup returns CDR1 KGHSH and CDR2 LQKENI. The CDR3 is 13 residues long. The CDR3 DNA follows: TGTGCCAGCTCACCGTTCCCGGTCGCTGAAGCTTTCTTT. Its translation: CASSPFPVAEAFF.

This clone has just one count. The chain employs TRBV23-1 and TRBJ2-1; D possibly corresponds to TRBD1 (5 bases). TRBV23-1 qualifies as an ORF whose function is uncertain. This CDR3 is 18 amino acids long. The germline V and J ends were trimmed by 6 bases and 3 bases, with 24 bases remaining between them. The CDR3 bases are TGCGCCAGCAGGCCAGGGCCTCCGATTCGCCGATTCTACAATGAGCAGTTCTTC. Encoded protein: CASRPGPPIRRFYNEQFF.

The rearrangement links TRBV11-3 to TRBJ2-2; the D gene is possibly TRBD2 (7 bases). The CDR3 consists of 17 residues. The germline V and J ends were trimmed by 4 bases and 0 bases, with 15 bases remaining between them. Germline CDR1 reads SGHNT; CDR2 reads YENEEA. The CDR3 DNA reads as TGTGCCAGCAGCTCCATGACGGGGGGCCCGAACACCGGGGAGCTGTTTTTT. Protein sequence: CASSSMTGGPNTGELFF.

This chain links TRBV18 with TRBJ1-1, with 10 positions matching TRBD1. CDR3 size: 15 residues. V gave up 4 bases and J gave up 3 bases; unmatched junction bases: 5. Germline CDR1 is KGHSH and CDR2 is LQKENI. CDR3 in DNA: TGTGCCAGCTCACGTTCCGGGACAGGGGACACTGAAGCTTTCTTT. Translation: CASSRSGTGDTEAFF. The whole variable domain, filled in from reference TRBV18 and TRBJ1-1, reads NAGVMQNPRHLVRRRGQEARLRCSPMKGHSHVYWYRQLPEEGLKFMVYLQKENIIDESGMPKERFSAEFPKEGPSILRIQQVVRGDSAAYFCASSRSGTGDTEAFFGQGTRLTVV.

The table lists this clone with a count of one. The chain employs TRBV9 and TRBJ2-1; maybe TRBD1 (5 bases). Germline V lookup: CDR1 SGDLS, CDR2 YYNGEE. CDR3 length: 15 residues. Trimming removed 0 bases at V and 7 bases at J, with 14 bases between. The CDR3 region is CASSVVGQGGNEQFF. The DNA for the CDR3 is TGTGCCAGCAGCGTAGTTGGTCAGGGTGGAAATGAGCAGTTCTTC.

This chain connects TRBV11-1 to TRBJ2-3, with a possible D match to TRBD1 (5 bases). Trimming removed 5 bases from V and 3 bases from J, with 21 bases in between. Germline loops: CDR1 SGHAT, CDR2 FQDESV (reference sequence). This CDR3 is 17 amino acids long. CDR3 DNA: TGTGCCAGCAGCCGTTCCACATTGCAGGGTAGAACAGATACGCAGTATTTT. The encoded protein is CASSRSTLQGRTDTQYF.

The chain joins TRBV29-1 to TRBJ1-1; 8 bases are a match to TRBD1. V shed 7 bases, J shed 4 bases, and the junction held 5 bases outside the gene matches. The CDR3 is 12 residues long. Germline V lookup: CDR1 SQVTM, CDR2 ANQGSEA. The CDR3 is CSGRQGTTEAFF. CDR3 nucleotides: TGCAGCGGCCGACAGGGGACCACTGAAGCTTTCTTT.

The J gene is TRBJ2-5, the V gene TRBV5-4; the D is unclear. Trimming left V 1 base short and J 5 bases short, with 15 bases between. In germline, CDR1 is SGHNT, CDR2 YYREEE (reference sequence). The length of the CDR3 is 15 residues. CDR3 protein: CASSLKLVGTETQYF. CDR3 DNA: TGTGCCAGCAGCTTGAAGTTGGTGGGCACGGAGACCCAGTACTTC.

This clone occurred once. The chain combines TRBV11-2 with TRBJ2-7; tentatively, D is TRBD1 (6 bases). This CDR3 region has 14 residues. Trimming took off 5 bases at V and 2 bases at J, with 13 bases between the two ends. The germline gives CDR1 SGHAT, CDR2 FQNNGV. The CDR3 sequence: CASSRNRDTYEQYF. Written as DNA, the CDR3 is TGTGCCAGCAGCCGCAACAGGGATACCTACGAGCAGTACTTC. Supplemented by reference TRBV11-2 and TRBJ2-7, the full variable domain reads EAGVAQSPRYKIIEKRQSVAFWCNPISGHATLYWYQQILGQGPKLLIQFQNNGVVDDSQLPKDRFSAERLKGVDSTLKIQPAKLEDSAVYLCASSRNRDTYEQYFGPGTRLTVT.

This clone is a singleton in its sample. This sequence joins TRBV19 and TRBJ2-7, with D possibly TRBD2 on 5 matching bases. The germline gives CDR1 LNHDA, CDR2 SQIVND (reference sequence). CDR3 length: 14 amino acids. V was clipped by 6 bases and J by 0 bases, with 12 bases between them. The CDR3 bases are TGTGCCAGTAGGGCGTACGGGAACTCCTACGAGCAGTACTTC. This gives the protein CASRAYGNSYEQYF. The whole variable domain, filled in from reference TRBV19 and TRBJ2-7, reads DGGITQSPKYLFRKEGQNVTLSCEQNLNHDAMYWYRQDPGQGLRLIYYSQIVNDFQKGDIAEGYSVSREKKESFPLTVTSAQKNPTAFYLCASRAYGNSYEQYFGPGTRLTVT.

This chain connects TRBV19 to TRBJ1-5, with 8 bases that match TRBD1. With V trimmed by 5 bases and J by 6 bases, 3 bases remained unmatched. Germline V lookup: CDR1 LNHDA, CDR2 SQIVND (reference sequence). The CDR3 contains 13 residues. The CDR3 here is CASSFRGLQPQHF. Here the CDR3 DNA reads TGTGCCAGTAGTTTCAGGGGGCTTCAGCCCCAGCATTTT.

The rearrangement uses TRBV18 and TRBJ1-1; TRBD1 matches 7 bases. Germline CDR1 KGHSH, CDR2 LQKENI. Trimming removed 7 bases from V and 6 bases from J; junction bases left unmatched: 11. The CDR3 is 14 amino acids. The CDR3 here is CASFRTGSISEAFF. The CDR3 nucleotides read TGTGCCAGCTTTAGGACAGGATCAATCTCTGAAGCTTTCTTT.

The chain employs TRBV19 and TRBJ2-2; 10 bases fit TRBD1. Germline loops: CDR1 LNHDA, CDR2 SQIVND (reference sequence). The CDR3 contains 15 residues. Trimming cost V 3 bases and J 5 bases; bases outside gene matches: 3. The CDR3 is CASSMGQGRTGELFF. CDR3 DNA: TGTGCCAGTAGTATGGGACAGGGGCGGACCGGGGAGCTGTTTTTT.

The chain employs TRBV27 and TRBJ2-7; 9 positions agree with TRBD2. This CDR3 comprises 15 residues. The V segment lost 1 base and the J segment 5 bases; nucleotides outside the gene matches: 6. The germline gives CDR1 MNHEY, CDR2 SMNVEV (reference sequence). The CDR3 DNA reads as TGTGCCAGCAGTTTATTAGCGGGAGCCGGCGACGAGCAGTACTTC. Translated: CASSLLAGAGDEQYF.

The chain links TRBV4-1 to TRBJ2-5, with 9 nucleotides matching TRBD2. The ends lost 0 bases at V and 0 bases at J; junction bases unmatched: 2. The CDR3 sequence is 16 residues long. The germline V gene encodes CDR1 MGHRA and CDR2 YSYEKL. This CDR3 reads CASSQDLAGYQETQYF. The CDR3 nucleotides read TGCGCCAGCAGCCAAGACCTAGCGGGGTACCAAGAGACCCAGTACTTC.

The table lists this clone with a few counts. The gene calls are TRBV19 and TRBJ1-3; 7 bases line up with TRBD1. Germline CDR1 reads LNHDA; CDR2 reads SQIVND (reference sequence). The CDR3 has 15 amino acids. J gave up 0 bases and V 5 bases, and 4 bases lay outside the gene matches. CDR3 amino acids: CASSLRQGSGNTIYF. CDR3 DNA: TGTGCCAGTAGTCTACGACAGGGCTCTGGAAACACCATATATTTT.

The V gene is TRBV2, the J gene TRBJ2-7; 7 bases match TRBD1. The CDR3 is 15 amino acids. V dropped 4 bases and J dropped 1; count of bases not matched to a gene: 7. Germline lookup yields CDR1 SNHLY and CDR2 FYNNEI. For the CDR3, the DNA is TGTGCCAGCAGTGGGGACAGCCTTGGTTCCTACGAGCAGTACTTC. Its protein is CASSGDSLGSYEQYF.

The genes are TRBV6-6 and TRBJ1-4; no definite D call. The CDR3 length is 14 residues. V lost 8 bases and J 8 bases, leaving 18 bases between the germline ends. Germline lookup yields CDR1 MNHNY and CDR2 SVGAGI (reference sequence). CDR3 amino acids: CASSGEPLGEKLFF. The CDR3, as DNA: TGTGCCAGCTCCGGCGAACCCCTAGGCGAAAAACTGTTTTTT.

V is TRBV2 and J is TRBJ2-5; tentatively, D is TRBD2 (6 bases). Matching the DNA end better, TRBJ2-7 makes the J call doubtful. In germline, CDR1 is SNHLY, CDR2 FYNNEI. CDR3 length equals 14 residues. CDR3 DNA: TGTGCCAGCAGTAGGGACTGGGGAGGACACGAGCAGTACTTC. This translates into CASSRDWGGHEQYF.

The chain combines TRBV7-6 with TRBJ2-7, with TRBD1 matching 9 bases. The CDR3 is 17 amino acids. The V and J ends lost 1 base and 2 bases, in that order; junction bases with no gene match: 9. Germline V gives CDR1 SGHVS, CDR2 FNYEAQ. The DNA of the CDR3 is TGTGCCAGCAGCTTAGGGCCGGGACAGGGTTCCGCCTACGAGCAGTACTTC. Translating it yields CASSLGPGQGSAYEQYF.

The V and J genes are TRBV2 and TRBJ2-1; a weak D match, TRBD2 (5 bases). This CDR3 spans 13 amino acids. Between the trimmed V and J ends, which lost 7 bases and 10 bases, there was a span of 17 bases. Germline lookup yields CDR1 SNHLY and CDR2 FYNNEI. CDR3 amino acids: CASIGRAAYEQFF. The CDR3 nucleotides are TGTGCCAGCATTGGAAGAGCGGCCTACGAGCAGTTCTTC.

The chain combines TRBV5-4 with TRBJ1-1; the D gene is possibly TRBD1 (5 bases). The CDR3 is 13 amino acids. Germline V gene data show CDR1 as SGHNT and CDR2 as YYREEE (reference sequence). The V end lost 2 bases, the J end lost 5 bases, and 10 bases lay between the germline ends. CDR3 nucleotides: TGTGCCAGCAGCTTAGGGGTAAAGACTGAAGCTTTCTTT. Translating it yields CASSLGVKTEAFF.

The chain combines TRBV15 with TRBJ2-3; 7 bases map to TRBD1. The CDR3 spans 16 residues. CDR1 is LNHNV and CDR2 is YYDKDF in the germline V gene (reference sequence). V gave up 7 bases and J gave up 4 bases; unmatched junction bases: 14. DNA for the CDR3: TGTGCCACCACCAATAGACAGGGCCCAGGCGCAGATACGCAGTATTTT. Encoded protein: CATTNRQGPGADTQYF. Drawing the rest from reference TRBV15 and TRBJ2-3, the complete variable domain is DAMVIQNPRYQVTQFGKPVTLSCSQTLNHNVMYWYQQKSSQAPKLLFHYYDKDFNNEADTPDNFQSRRPNTSFCFLDIRSPGLGDTAMYLCATTNRQGPGADTQYFGPGTRLTVL.

This clone appeared a single time. The rearrangement links TRBV27 to TRBJ1-2, with D possibly matching TRBD1 (5 bases). Trimming stripped 5 bases from V and 4 bases from J, with 11 bases between. The CDR3 runs to 13 residues. The germline gives CDR1 MNHEY, CDR2 SMNVEV (reference sequence). The DNA of the CDR3 is TGTGCCAGCAGTCCGGGGACTTTCTATGGCTACACCTTC. Encoded protein: CASSPGTFYGYTF.

The chain recombines TRBV5-1 with TRBJ1-2; 7 nucleotides line up with TRBD1. The V and J ends lost 4 bases and 3 bases, in that order; junction bases with no gene match: 3. CDR1 is SGHRS, CDR2 YFSETQ, per germline. The CDR3 is made up of 13 amino acids. CDR3 nucleotides: TGCGCCAGCAGCGTAACAGGGGACTATGGCTACACCTTC. Translated, it gives CASSVTGDYGYTF.

The V and J genes are TRBV2 and TRBJ1-5; perhaps TRBD1 as D (6 bases). The V gene's germline CDR1 is SNHLY and CDR2 FYNNEI. V lost 6 bases and J lost 2, with 17 bases in between. This CDR3 is 16 amino acids long. The chain's CDR3 is CASRGLQGLGNQPQHF. The CDR3 region has the DNA TGTGCCAGCAGGGGCCTACAGGGATTGGGCAATCAGCCCCAGCATTTT.